What follows are 16 T cell receptor beta chains derived from one specimen sequenced in a study of T cells expressing NK-cell markers. TCRdb reprocessed the 5' RACE reads; each CDR3 protein has one entry and no DNA is given. This sample lists 550,000 to 600,000 distinct CDR3 sequences; its ten largest clones have less than 4.5%. The sequenced sample was blood T cells: a sorted CD56 or NKG2C T cell subset, CD4+ or CD8+ T cells, or bulk PBMC T cells (not recorded which). The receptor set was obtained from a man between 18 and 29 years old in good health.

V and J are TRBV29-1 and TRBJ2-7; without DNA, the TCRdb call of TRBD2 cannot be checked. The CDR3 runs 15 residues. Looked up from germline, CDR1 is SQVTM and CDR2 is ANQGSEA. This CDR3 reads CSVGLLAGAKGEQYF.

The chain uses TRBV5-1 and TRBJ2-6; with no DNA, the TCRdb D assignment of TRBD1 cannot be verified. The CDR3 consists of 17 residues. Germline loops: CDR1 SGHRS, CDR2 YFSETQ. The CDR3 sequence is CASGISLDNSGANVLTF.

This sequence joins TRBV15 and TRBJ2-1; TCRdb indicates TRBD2, and absent DNA this call remains unverified. This CDR3 comprises 19 residues. Germline CDR1 is LNHNV and CDR2 is YYDKDF (reference sequence). The CDR3 sequence: CATSRAGTSGGSSYNEQFF.

This chain joins TRBV20-1 and TRBJ1-5; with no DNA, the TCRdb D assignment of TRBD1 cannot be verified. In germline, CDR1 is DFQATT, CDR2 SNEGSKA (reference sequence). CDR3 length: 13 amino acids. The chain's CDR3 is CSAAASGGGGQHF.

The V call is TRBV24-1, the J call TRBJ2-5; TCRdb's D call, TRBD1, is unchecked because there is no DNA. Germline CDR1 KGHDR, CDR2 SFDVKD. CDR3 size: 18 residues. This chain's CDR3 is CATSLGGSGQGAGETQYF.

This chain uses TRBV12-3 or TRBV12-4 with TRBJ2-5; without DNA, the TCRdb call of TRBD2 cannot be checked. This CDR3 region has 15 residues. CDR3 protein: CASSLDSKREETQYF.

The chain joins TRBV20-1 to TRBJ2-1; TCRdb gives TRBD2 as the D gene, but with no DNA this cannot be confirmed. This CDR3 has 15 amino acids. CDR1 and CDR2 from the germline V gene are DFQATT and SNEGSKA (reference sequence). CDR3 region: CSARRLAGRFNEQFF.

The V gene is TRBV3-1, the J gene TRBJ1-1; absent DNA, TCRdb's TRBD1 call cannot be checked. CDR1 and CDR2 from the germline V gene are LGHDT and YNNKEL (reference sequence). The CDR3 loop spans 14 amino acids. CDR3 sequence reads: CANRTGTRDTEAFF. Full variable domain (outside the CDR3, taken from reference TRBV3-1 and TRBJ1-1): DTAVSQTPKYLVTQMGNDKSIKCEQNLGHDTMYWYKQDSKKFLKIMFSYNNKELIINETVPNRFSPKSPDKAHLNLHINSLELGDSAVYFCANRTGTRDTEAFFGQGTRLTVV.

The V call is TRBV20-1, the J call TRBJ2-5; absent DNA, TCRdb's TRBD2 call cannot be checked. CDR3 length: 15 residues. Per germline, CDR1 DFQATT and CDR2 SNEGSKA (reference sequence). CDR3 sequence reads: CSAGLAGGPLSTQYF.

The chain carries TRBV7-9 and TRBJ2-1; TCRdb gives TRBD1 as the D gene, but with no DNA this cannot be confirmed. CDR3 length: 17 amino acids. The germline V gene has CDR1 SEHNR and CDR2 FQNEAQ (reference sequence). The CDR3 here is CASSLVGGPPSYNEQFF.

The J gene is TRBJ1-6, the V gene TRBV27; without DNA, the TCRdb call of TRBD1 cannot be checked. CDR3 length equals 17 residues. Germline V gene data show CDR1 as MNHEY and CDR2 as SMNVEV (reference sequence). CDR3 in amino acids: CASSLSLGQPYNSPLHF.

This sequence joins TRBV14 and TRBJ2-7. CDR1 is SGHDN, CDR2 FVKESK, per germline. The CDR3 covers 16 residues. CDR3 sequence: CASSQDRYGIIYEQYF.

The chain recombines TRBV5-1 with TRBJ2-4; TCRdb picks TRBD1, but there is no DNA to check that call. The germline V gene has CDR1 SGHRS and CDR2 YFSETQ. The CDR3 extends over 15 amino acids. The chain's CDR3 is CASSLGTGQKNIQYF.

The rearrangement uses TRBV7-8 and TRBJ2-5; the D gene TCRdb calls, TRBD2, cannot be checked with no DNA. The germline V gene has CDR1 SGHVS and CDR2 FQNEAQ. CDR3 length: 17 residues. This CDR3 is CASSTWTSGRVGETQYF. Together with reference TRBV7-8 and TRBJ2-5, the CDR3 gives the full variable domain: GAGVSQSPRYKVAKRGQDVALRCDPISGHVSLFWYQQALGQGPEFLTYFQNEAQLDKSGLPSDRFFAERPEGSVSTLKIQRTQQEDSAVYLCASSTWTSGRVGETQYFGPGTRLLVL.

V and J are TRBV7-9 and TRBJ1-2; TCRdb proposes TRBD1, but this gene call is untestable without DNA. Germline V gene sequence: CDR1 SEHNR, CDR2 FQNEAQ (reference sequence). CDR3 length: 14 residues. This chain's CDR3 is CASSPSDRTYGYTF. Combining the CDR3 with reference TRBV7-9 and TRBJ1-2 gives the whole variable domain DTGVSQNPRHKITKRGQNVTFRCDPISEHNRLYWYRQTLGQGPEFLTYFQNEAQLEKSRLLSDRFSAERPKGSFSTLEIQRTEQGDSAMYLCASSPSDRTYGYTFGSGTRLTVV.

The rearrangement uses TRBV29-1 and TRBJ1-2. CDR3 length equals 12 residues. The germline V gene encodes CDR1 SQVTM and CDR2 ANQGSEA. Here the CDR3 reads CSVATSLGGYTF.